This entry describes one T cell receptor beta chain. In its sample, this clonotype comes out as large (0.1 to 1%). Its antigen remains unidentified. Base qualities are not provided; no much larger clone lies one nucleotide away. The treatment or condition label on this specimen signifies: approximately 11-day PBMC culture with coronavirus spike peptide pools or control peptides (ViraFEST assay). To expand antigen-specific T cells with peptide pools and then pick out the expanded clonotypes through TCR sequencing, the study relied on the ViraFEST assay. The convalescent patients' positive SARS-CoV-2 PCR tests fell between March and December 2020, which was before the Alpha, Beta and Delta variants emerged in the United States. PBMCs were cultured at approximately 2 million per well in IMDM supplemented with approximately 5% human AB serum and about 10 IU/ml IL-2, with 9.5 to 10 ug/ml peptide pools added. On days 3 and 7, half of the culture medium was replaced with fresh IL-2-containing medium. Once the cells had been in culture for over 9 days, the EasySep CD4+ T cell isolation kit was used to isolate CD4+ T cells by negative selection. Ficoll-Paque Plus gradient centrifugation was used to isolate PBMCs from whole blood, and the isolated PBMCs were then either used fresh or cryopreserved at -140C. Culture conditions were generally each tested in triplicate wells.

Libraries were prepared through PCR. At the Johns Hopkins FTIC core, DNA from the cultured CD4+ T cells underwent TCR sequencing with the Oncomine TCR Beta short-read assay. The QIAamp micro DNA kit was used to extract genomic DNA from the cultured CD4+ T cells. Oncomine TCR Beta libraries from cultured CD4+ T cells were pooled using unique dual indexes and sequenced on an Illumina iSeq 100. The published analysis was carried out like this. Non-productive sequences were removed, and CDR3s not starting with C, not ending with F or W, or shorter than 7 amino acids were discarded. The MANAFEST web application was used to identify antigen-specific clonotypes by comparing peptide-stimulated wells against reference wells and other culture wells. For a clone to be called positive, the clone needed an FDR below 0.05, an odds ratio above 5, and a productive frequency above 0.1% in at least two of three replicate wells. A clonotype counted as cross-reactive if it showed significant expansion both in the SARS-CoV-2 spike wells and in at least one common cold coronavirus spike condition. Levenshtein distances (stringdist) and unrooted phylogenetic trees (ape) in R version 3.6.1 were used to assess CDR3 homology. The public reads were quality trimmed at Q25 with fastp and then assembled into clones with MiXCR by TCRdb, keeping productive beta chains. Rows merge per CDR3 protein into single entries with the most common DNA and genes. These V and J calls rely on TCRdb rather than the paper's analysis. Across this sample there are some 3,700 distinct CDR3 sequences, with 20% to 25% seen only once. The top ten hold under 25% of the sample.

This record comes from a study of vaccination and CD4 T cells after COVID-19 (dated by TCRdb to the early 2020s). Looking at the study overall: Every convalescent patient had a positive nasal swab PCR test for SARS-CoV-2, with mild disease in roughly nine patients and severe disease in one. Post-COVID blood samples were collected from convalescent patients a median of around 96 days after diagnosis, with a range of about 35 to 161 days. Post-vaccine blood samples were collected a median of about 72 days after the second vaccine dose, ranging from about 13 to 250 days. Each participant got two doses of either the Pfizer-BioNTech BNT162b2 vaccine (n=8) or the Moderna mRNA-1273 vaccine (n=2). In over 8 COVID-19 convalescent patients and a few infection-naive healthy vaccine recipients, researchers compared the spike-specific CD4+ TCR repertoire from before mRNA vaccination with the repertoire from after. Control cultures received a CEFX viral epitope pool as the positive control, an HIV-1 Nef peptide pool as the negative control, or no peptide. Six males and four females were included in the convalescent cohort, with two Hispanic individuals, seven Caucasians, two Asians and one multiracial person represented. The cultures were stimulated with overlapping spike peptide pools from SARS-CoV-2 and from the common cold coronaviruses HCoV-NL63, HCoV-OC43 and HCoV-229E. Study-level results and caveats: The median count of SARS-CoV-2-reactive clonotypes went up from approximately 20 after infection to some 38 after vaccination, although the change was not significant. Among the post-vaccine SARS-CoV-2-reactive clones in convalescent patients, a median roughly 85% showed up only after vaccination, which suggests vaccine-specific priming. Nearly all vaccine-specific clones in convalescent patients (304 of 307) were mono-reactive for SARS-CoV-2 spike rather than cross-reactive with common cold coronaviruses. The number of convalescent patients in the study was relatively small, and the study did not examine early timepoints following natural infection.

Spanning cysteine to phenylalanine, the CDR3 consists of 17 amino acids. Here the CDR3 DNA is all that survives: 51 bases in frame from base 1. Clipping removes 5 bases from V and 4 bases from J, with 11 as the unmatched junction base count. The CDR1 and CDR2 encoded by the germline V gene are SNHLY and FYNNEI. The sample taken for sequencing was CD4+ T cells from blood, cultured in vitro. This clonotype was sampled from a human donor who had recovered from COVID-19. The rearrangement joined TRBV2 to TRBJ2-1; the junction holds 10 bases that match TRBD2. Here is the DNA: TGTGCCAGCAGTCCCCTTAGCGGGGGGTCGCTATACAATGAGCAGTTCTTC. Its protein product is CASSPLSGGSLYNEQFF. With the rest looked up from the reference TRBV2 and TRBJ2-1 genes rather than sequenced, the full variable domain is EPEVTQTPSHQVTQMGQEVILRCVPISNHLYFYWYRQILGQKVEFLVSFYNNEISEKSEIFDDQFSVERPDGSNFTLKIRSTKLEDSAMYFCASSPLSGGSLYNEQFFGPGTRLTVL.